Listed below are T cell receptor beta chains from one sample, sequenced in a study of cytomegalovirus exposure and HLA in healthy donors. The method was immunoSEQ multiplex PCR; TCRdb's version includes in-frame clones alone and lacks a portion of them. The table includes 80,000 to 100,000 clones, about four fifths detected once. The sequenced sample consisted of PBMCs. These receptors were taken from a man aged 40-50 years in good health and CMV-seropositive. The CDR3 runs from the conserved cysteine through the conserved F or W. A D gene is named only where the DNA matches it firmly. Where a row states a size, it is once, few, many or the class of an expanded clone; other rows omit it.

V gene: TRBV6-6; clone size: NA; D gene: NA; J gene: TRBJ1-2; CDR3 DNA: TGTGCCAGCAGTTACTCGATCCAGGACTATGGCTACACCTTC; CDR3 protein: CASSYSIQDYGYTF
V gene: TRBV27; clone size: NA; D gene: NA; J gene: TRBJ1-1; CDR3 DNA: TGTGCCAGCAGCGTCGCGGGGGCGTGGGGGAACACTGAAGCTTTCTTT; CDR3 protein: CASSVAGAWGNTEAFF
V gene: TRBV5-4; clone size: NA; D gene: NA; J gene: TRBJ2-3; CDR3 DNA: TGTGCCAGCAGCTTTAGGGGCCGCACAGATACGCAGTATTTT; CDR3 protein: CASSFRGRTDTQYF
V gene: TRBV27; clone size: NA; D gene: TRBD1; J gene: TRBJ1-2; CDR3 DNA: TGTGCCAGCAGTTTAGAAGGACAGGGTGGGTATGGCTACACCTTC; CDR3 protein: CASSLEGQGGYGYTF
V gene: TRBV7-3; clone size: NA; D gene: TRBD2; J gene: TRBJ2-3; CDR3 DNA: TGTGCCAGCAGCTTAAACGGGGGGGCTCGGAGCACAGATACGCAGTATTTT; CDR3 protein: CASSLNGGARSTDTQYF
V gene: TRBV6-5; clone size: few; D gene: NA; J gene: TRBJ2-3; CDR3 DNA: TGTGCCAGCAGTTTCCTGAGGGCGGATACGCAGTATTTT; CDR3 protein: CASSFLRADTQYF
V gene: TRBV7-8; clone size: NA; D gene: TRBD2; J gene: TRBJ2-2; CDR3 DNA: TGTGCCAGCAGCTTAAGGGGGACTAGCGGGAGAGGGACCGGGGAGCTGTTTTTT; CDR3 protein: CASSLRGTSGRGTGELFF
V gene: TRBV4-1; clone size: NA; D gene: NA; J gene: TRBJ2-3; CDR3 DNA: TGCGCCAGCAGCCAAGATCTTACAGGTAGCACAGATACGCAGTATTTT; CDR3 protein: CASSQDLTGSTDTQYF
V gene: TRBV21-1; clone size: NA; D gene: NA; J gene: TRBJ1-5; CDR3 DNA: TGTGCCAGCAAAAAGGGGGTCCGCTTGAGCAATCAGCCCCAGCACTTT; CDR3 protein: CASKKGVRLSNQPQHF
V gene: TRBV6-1; clone size: NA; D gene: TRBD1; J gene: TRBJ1-1; CDR3 DNA: TGTGCCAGCAGTGACCAGGGGGGCGGAACGGACACTGAAGCTTTCTTT; CDR3 protein: CASSDQGGGTDTEAFF
V gene: TRBV5-1; clone size: NA; D gene: TRBD1; J gene: TRBJ2-5; CDR3 DNA: TGCGCCAGCAGCCCCGACAGGGGCGAGACCCAGTACTTC; CDR3 protein: CASSPDRGETQYF
V gene: TRBV5-1; clone size: NA; D gene: TRBD1; J gene: TRBJ2-5; CDR3 DNA: TGCGCCAGCAGCTTGGGGGACAGGGACCAAGAGACCCAGTACTTC; CDR3 protein: CASSLGDRDQETQYF
V gene: TRBV4-1; clone size: NA; D gene: NA; J gene: TRBJ1-1; CDR3 DNA: TGCGCCAGCAGCCAAGCCGTTCGACAAAGGGGGACTGAAGCTTTCTTT; CDR3 protein: CASSQAVRQRGTEAFF
V gene: TRBV28; clone size: NA; D gene: NA; J gene: TRBJ2-3; CDR3 DNA: TGTGCCAGCAGTTCGACTAGGGCAATCACAGATACGCAGTATTTT; CDR3 protein: CASSSTRAITDTQYF
V gene: TRBV30; clone size: NA; D gene: TRBD1; J gene: TRBJ1-2; CDR3 DNA: TGTGCCTGGAGTAGGGACAGCCAATCCTATGGCTACACCTTC; CDR3 protein: CAWSRDSQSYGYTF
V gene: TRBV19; clone size: NA; D gene: NA; J gene: TRBJ1-5; CDR3 DNA: TGTGCCAGTAGTAGCAAGAGCCTGCCCCAGCATTTT; CDR3 protein: CASSSKSLPQHF
V gene: TRBV5-1; clone size: few; D gene: NA; J gene: TRBJ1-1; CDR3 DNA: TGCGCCAGCAGCTTGGACAGAACGAACACTGAAGCTTTCTTT; CDR3 protein: CASSLDRTNTEAFF
V gene: TRBV2; clone size: NA; D gene: NA; J gene: TRBJ1-6; CDR3 DNA: TGTGCCAGTACCTCCTTAGGGGGGGGGTCCTATAATTCACCCCTCCACTTT; CDR3 protein: CASTSLGGGSYNSPLHF
V gene: TRBV2; clone size: NA; D gene: TRBD1; J gene: TRBJ2-1; CDR3 DNA: TGTGCCAGCAGTATCCGGGACAGTGGGTCTAATGAGCAGTTCTTC; CDR3 protein: CASSIRDSGSNEQFF
V gene: TRBV28; clone size: NA; D gene: NA; J gene: TRBJ2-3; CDR3 DNA: TGTGCCAGCAGTTTAGGGGGGAGGACAGATACGCAGTATTTT; CDR3 protein: CASSLGGRTDTQYF
V gene: TRBV28; clone size: few; D gene: NA; J gene: TRBJ1-2; CDR3 DNA: TGTGCCAGCGGCCGGCGGGGGCTCTATGGCTACACCTTC; CDR3 protein: CASGRRGLYGYTF
V gene: TRBV21-1; clone size: NA; D gene: NA; J gene: TRBJ2-6; CDR3 DNA: TGTGCCAGCAGCAAGGGACAGGGGATGGCTGGGGCCAACGTCCTGACTTTC; CDR3 protein: CASSKGQGMAGANVLTF
V gene: TRBV4-1; clone size: NA; D gene: NA; J gene: TRBJ2-2; CDR3 DNA: TGCGCCAGCAGCCAAGATGGAGGGAGGAGAACCGGGGAGCTGTTTTTT; CDR3 protein: CASSQDGGRRTGELFF
V gene: TRBV9; clone size: NA; D gene: NA; J gene: TRBJ1-1; CDR3 DNA: TGTGCCAGCAGCTTTCTGGACAGAGAAGCTTTCTTT; CDR3 protein: CASSFLDREAFF
V gene: TRBV5-1; clone size: once; D gene: NA; J gene: TRBJ1-1; CDR3 DNA: TGCGCCAGCAGCTTGGGGAGTGAGGACACTGAAGCTTTCTTT; CDR3 protein: CASSLGSEDTEAFF
V gene: TRBV5-4; clone size: NA; D gene: NA; J gene: TRBJ2-7; CDR3 DNA: TGTGCCAGCAGCTTGGGAAGGAGCTCCTACGAGCAGTACTTC; CDR3 protein: CASSLGRSSYEQYF
V gene: TRBV5-4; clone size: once; D gene: NA; J gene: TRBJ2-2; CDR3 DNA: TGTGCCAGCAGTAGGACAGCGGACACCGGGGAGCTGTTTTTT; CDR3 protein: CASSRTADTGELFF
V gene: TRBV5-1; clone size: NA; D gene: NA; J gene: TRBJ1-1; CDR3 DNA: TGCGCCAGCAGCCTAAACGACAGGCTAAACACTGAAGCTTTCTTT; CDR3 protein: CASSLNDRLNTEAFF
V gene: TRBV5-1; clone size: NA; D gene: TRBD2; J gene: TRBJ2-1; CDR3 DNA: TGCGCCAGCAGCTCTCCGCGGGGGGCCGGACATGAGCAGTTCTTC; CDR3 protein: CASSSPRGAGHEQFF
V gene: TRBV7-8; clone size: few; D gene: TRBD1; J gene: TRBJ1-3; CDR3 DNA: TGTGCCAGCAGCTTAGGGGCAGGGGGCCACTCTGGAAACACCATATATTTT; CDR3 protein: CASSLGAGGHSGNTIYF
V gene: TRBV5-1; clone size: NA; D gene: TRBD1; J gene: TRBJ1-2; CDR3 DNA: TGCGCCAGCAGCTTAGGGGACAGGGGTCTTAACTATGGCTACACCTTC; CDR3 protein: CASSLGDRGLNYGYTF
V gene: TRBV5-1; clone size: once; D gene: TRBD2; J gene: TRBJ2-1; CDR3 DNA: TGCGCCAGCAGCCAGCCGGGACTACAGACTAGCAATGAGCAGTTCTTC; CDR3 protein: CASSQPGLQTSNEQFF
V gene: TRBV19; clone size: NA; D gene: TRBD2; J gene: TRBJ2-5; CDR3 DNA: TGTGCCAGTAGTCAAAGGGAGGGGATAAGGGAGACCCAGTACTTC; CDR3 protein: CASSQREGIRETQYF
V gene: TRBV5-1; clone size: NA; D gene: NA; J gene: TRBJ2-1; CDR3 DNA: TGCGCCAGCAGCTTGGATGTAGCGGACATCAATGAGCAGTTCTTC; CDR3 protein: CASSLDVADINEQFF
V gene: TRBV10-3; clone size: NA; D gene: NA; J gene: TRBJ1-1; CDR3 DNA: TGTGCCATCAGGACCTCGGGGGTGAACACTGAAGCTTTCTTT; CDR3 protein: CAIRTSGVNTEAFF
V gene: TRBV5-4; clone size: NA; D gene: NA; J gene: TRBJ2-5; CDR3 DNA: TGTGCCAGCAGCTCAAAACTAGGGAAGGAAAAAGAGACCCAGTACTTC; CDR3 protein: CASSSKLGKEKETQYF
V gene: TRBV15; clone size: NA; D gene: NA; J gene: TRBJ1-3; CDR3 DNA: TGTGCCACCAGCAGCGTTCAGGGTATCGGAAACACCATATATTTT; CDR3 protein: CATSSVQGIGNTIYF
V gene: TRBV18; clone size: NA; D gene: TRBD2; J gene: TRBJ2-1; CDR3 DNA: TGTGCCAGCTCACCAAGCGGGAGGACCAATGAGCAGTTCTTC; CDR3 protein: CASSPSGRTNEQFF
V gene: TRBV5-1; clone size: NA; D gene: NA; J gene: TRBJ2-2; CDR3 DNA: TGCGCCAGCAGCTTGTCAGGGGTGGGAACCGGGGAGCTGTTTTTT; CDR3 protein: CASSLSGVGTGELFF
V gene: TRBV30; clone size: NA; D gene: NA; J gene: TRBJ2-4; CDR3 DNA: TGTGCCTGGGGAACAGGGATCCTGACCAAAAACATTCAGTACTTC; CDR3 protein: CAWGTGILTKNIQYF
V gene: TRBV6-6; clone size: few; D gene: NA; J gene: TRBJ1-6; CDR3 DNA: TGTGCCAGCGCGCCGGGATCCCAAAATTCACCCCTCCACTTT; CDR3 protein: CASAPGSQNSPLHF
V gene: TRBV6-6; clone size: NA; D gene: TRBD1; J gene: TRBJ2-2; CDR3 DNA: TGTGCCAGCAGTTACAGGGGGACAGCGAACACCGGGGAGCTGTTTTTT; CDR3 protein: CASSYRGTANTGELFF
V gene: TRBV25-1; clone size: NA; D gene: NA; J gene: TRBJ1-1; CDR3 DNA: TGTGCCAGCTGTCGAGCCGGGGGCACTGAAGCTTTCTTT; CDR3 protein: CASCRAGGTEAFF
V gene: TRBV10-1; clone size: NA; D gene: NA; J gene: TRBJ1-5; CDR3 DNA: TGCGCCAGCAGTGAGAGGGGGACCAATCAGCCCCAGCATTTT; CDR3 protein: CASSERGTNQPQHF
V gene: TRBV18; clone size: NA; D gene: NA; J gene: TRBJ1-1; CDR3 DNA: TGTGCCAGCTCACCAAGAGGACAGCTTAACACTGAAGCTTTCTTT; CDR3 protein: CASSPRGQLNTEAFF
V gene: TRBV14; clone size: NA; D gene: NA; J gene: TRBJ1-1; CDR3 DNA: TGTGCCAGCAGCCGGGGCCCAAACACTGAAGCTTTCTTT; CDR3 protein: CASSRGPNTEAFF
V gene: TRBV19; clone size: few; D gene: TRBD2; J gene: TRBJ2-5; CDR3 DNA: TGTGCCAGTAGCACAGCGGGGGGTACGGGTTACTTC; CDR3 protein: CASSTAGGTGYF
V gene: TRBV10-3; clone size: NA; D gene: TRBD2; J gene: TRBJ2-5; CDR3 DNA: TGTGCCATCAGTGGCCTAGCGGTACAAGAGACCCAGTACTTC; CDR3 protein: CAISGLAVQETQYF
V gene: TRBV7-2; clone size: NA; D gene: NA; J gene: TRBJ2-3; CDR3 DNA: TGTGCCAGCAGCTTAGTAGCGGTCGGCACAGATACGCAGTATTTT; CDR3 protein: CASSLVAVGTDTQYF
V gene: TRBV13; clone size: NA; D gene: NA; J gene: TRBJ2-3; CDR3 DNA: TGTGCCAGCAGGCTGACAGGCCGCCTGACAGATACGCAGTATTTT; CDR3 protein: CASRLTGRLTDTQYF
V gene: TRBV15; clone size: NA; D gene: TRBD1; J gene: TRBJ2-1; CDR3 DNA: TGTGCCACCAGCAGAGCCAGGGGGTTAAGCTCCTACAATGAGCAGTTCTTC; CDR3 protein: CATSRARGLSSYNEQFF
V gene: TRBV19; clone size: NA; D gene: NA; J gene: TRBJ2-1; CDR3 DNA: TGTGCCAGTACCTCCGGCGGGGGCCCTAGAAATGAGCAGTTCTTC; CDR3 protein: CASTSGGGPRNEQFF
V gene: TRBV10-1; clone size: few; D gene: TRBD2; J gene: TRBJ2-3; CDR3 DNA: TGCGCCACCGGGACTAGCGGGATTGATACGCAGTATTTT; CDR3 protein: CATGTSGIDTQYF
V gene: TRBV28; clone size: NA; D gene: NA; J gene: TRBJ2-5; CDR3 DNA: TGTGCCAGCAGCGAACTTGAAGCCTTCGGGGAGACCCAGTACTTC; CDR3 protein: CASSELEAFGETQYF
V gene: TRBV18; clone size: NA; D gene: NA; J gene: TRBJ1-2; CDR3 DNA: TGTGCCAGCTCACCAATCGGTGAGACAGTTAACTATGGCTACACCTTC; CDR3 protein: CASSPIGETVNYGYTF
V gene: TRBV9; clone size: NA; D gene: NA; J gene: TRBJ2-7; CDR3 DNA: TGTGCCAGCAGCGTGGGGGGGCGAGGGTACTACGAGCAGTACTTC; CDR3 protein: CASSVGGRGYYEQYF
V gene: TRBV28; clone size: once; D gene: NA; J gene: TRBJ1-1; CDR3 DNA: TGTGCCAGCACCCATGGGGGAGGGTCCGGCACTGAAGCTTTCTTT; CDR3 protein: CASTHGGGSGTEAFF
V gene: TRBV18; clone size: NA; D gene: NA; J gene: TRBJ2-7; CDR3 DNA: TGTGCCAGCTCACCCCGAACAGGGACCTACGAGCAGTACTTC; CDR3 protein: CASSPRTGTYEQYF
V gene: TRBV5-1; clone size: NA; D gene: TRBD2; J gene: TRBJ2-1; CDR3 DNA: TGCGCCAGCAGCTTGTCGGGGGAGGGCAATGAGCAGTTCTTC; CDR3 protein: CASSLSGEGNEQFF